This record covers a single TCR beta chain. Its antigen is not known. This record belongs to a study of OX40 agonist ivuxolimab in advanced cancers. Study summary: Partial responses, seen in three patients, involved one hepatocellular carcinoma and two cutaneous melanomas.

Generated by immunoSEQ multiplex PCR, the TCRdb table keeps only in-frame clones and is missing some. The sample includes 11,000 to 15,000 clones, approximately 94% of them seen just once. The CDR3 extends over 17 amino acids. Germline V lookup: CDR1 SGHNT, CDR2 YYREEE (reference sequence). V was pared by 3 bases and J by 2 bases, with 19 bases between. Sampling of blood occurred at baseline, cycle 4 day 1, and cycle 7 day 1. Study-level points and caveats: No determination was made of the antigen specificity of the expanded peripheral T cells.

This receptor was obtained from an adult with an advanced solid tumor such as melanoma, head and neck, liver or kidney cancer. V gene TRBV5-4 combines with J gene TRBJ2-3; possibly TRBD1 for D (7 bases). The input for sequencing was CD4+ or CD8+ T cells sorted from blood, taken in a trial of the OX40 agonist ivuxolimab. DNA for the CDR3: TGTGCCAGCAGCTCGCCCCGGGGGACAGAACTCACAGATACGCAGTATTTT. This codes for CASSSPRGTELTDTQYF.